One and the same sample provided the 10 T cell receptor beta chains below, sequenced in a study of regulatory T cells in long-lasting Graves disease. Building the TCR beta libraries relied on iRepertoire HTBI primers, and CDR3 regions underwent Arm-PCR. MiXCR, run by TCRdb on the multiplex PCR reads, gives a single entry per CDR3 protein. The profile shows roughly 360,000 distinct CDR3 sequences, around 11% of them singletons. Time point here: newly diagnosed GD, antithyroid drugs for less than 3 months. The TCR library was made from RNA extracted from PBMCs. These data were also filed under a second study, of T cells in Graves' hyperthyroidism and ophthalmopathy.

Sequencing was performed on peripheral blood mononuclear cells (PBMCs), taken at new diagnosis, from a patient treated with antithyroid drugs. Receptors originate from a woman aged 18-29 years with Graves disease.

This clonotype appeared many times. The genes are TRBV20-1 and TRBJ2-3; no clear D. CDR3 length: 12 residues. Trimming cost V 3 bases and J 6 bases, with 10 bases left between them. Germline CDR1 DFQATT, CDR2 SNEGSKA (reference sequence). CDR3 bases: TGCAGTGCTAGGGGCGAGTGGGATACGCAGTATTTT. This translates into CSARGEWDTQYF.

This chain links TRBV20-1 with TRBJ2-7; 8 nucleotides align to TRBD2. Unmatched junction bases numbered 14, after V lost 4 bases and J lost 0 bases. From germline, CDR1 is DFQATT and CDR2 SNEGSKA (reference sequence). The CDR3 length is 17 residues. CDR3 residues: CSAIPPLLAGSSYEQYF. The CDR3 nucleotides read TGCAGTGCTATCCCCCCTTTGCTAGCGGGTAGCTCCTACGAGCAGTACTTC.

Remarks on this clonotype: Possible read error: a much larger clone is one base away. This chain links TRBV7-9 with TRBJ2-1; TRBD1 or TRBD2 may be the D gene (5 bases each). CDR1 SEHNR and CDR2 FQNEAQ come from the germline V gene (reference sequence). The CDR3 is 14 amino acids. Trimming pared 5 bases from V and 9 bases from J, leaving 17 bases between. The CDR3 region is CASSERGRFTEQFF. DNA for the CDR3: TGTGCCAGCAGCGAACGGGGCAGGTTCACTGAGCAGTTCTTC.

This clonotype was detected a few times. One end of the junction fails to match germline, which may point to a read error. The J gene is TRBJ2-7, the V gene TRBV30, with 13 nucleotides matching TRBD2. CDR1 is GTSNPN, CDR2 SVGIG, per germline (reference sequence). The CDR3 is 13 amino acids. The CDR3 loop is CAWGTSGTYEQHF. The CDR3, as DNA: TGTGCCTGGGGGACTAGCGGGACCTACGAGCAGCACTTC.

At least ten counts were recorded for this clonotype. The DNA of the CDR3 is TGTGCCAGCACCCAGCAGGTGGGAGAGACCCAGTACTTC. Translating gives CASTQQVGETQYF. This chain joins TRBV12-3 or TRBV12-4 and TRBJ2-5; D unclear. V gave up 7 bases and J gave up 4 bases, with 13 bases separating them. CDR3 length: 13 amino acids.

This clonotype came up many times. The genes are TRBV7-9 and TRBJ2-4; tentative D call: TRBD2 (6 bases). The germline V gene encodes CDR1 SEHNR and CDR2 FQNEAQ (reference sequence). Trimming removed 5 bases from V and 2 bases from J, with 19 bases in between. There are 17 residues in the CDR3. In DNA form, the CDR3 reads TGTGCCAGCAGCCACACCGGGAGTATGCTTACCAAAAACATTCAGTACTTC. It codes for CASSHTGSMLTKNIQYF. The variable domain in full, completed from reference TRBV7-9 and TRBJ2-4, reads DTGVSQNPRHKITKRGQNVTFRCDPISEHNRLYWYRQTLGQGPEFLTYFQNEAQLEKSRLLSDRFSAERPKGSFSTLEIQRTEQGDSAMYLCASSHTGSMLTKNIQYFGAGTRLSVL.

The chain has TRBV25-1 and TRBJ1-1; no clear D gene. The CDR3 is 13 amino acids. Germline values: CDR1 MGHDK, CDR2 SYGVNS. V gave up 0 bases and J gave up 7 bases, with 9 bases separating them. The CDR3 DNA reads TGTGCCAGCAGTGAATATGTGGGCGGTGAAGCTTTCTTT. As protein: CASSEYVGGEAFF.

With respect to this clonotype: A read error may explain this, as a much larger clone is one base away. CDR3 coding DNA: TGTGCCACCAGCGTAGAACAGGAACTCTACGAGCAGTACTTC. As protein: CATSVEQELYEQYF. The rearrangement links TRBV15 to TRBJ2-7, with a weak D call TRBD1 (5 bases). V was clipped by 5 bases and J by 3 bases, with 14 bases between them. The CDR3 has 14 residues. Germline CDR1 LNHNV, CDR2 YYDKDF (reference sequence).

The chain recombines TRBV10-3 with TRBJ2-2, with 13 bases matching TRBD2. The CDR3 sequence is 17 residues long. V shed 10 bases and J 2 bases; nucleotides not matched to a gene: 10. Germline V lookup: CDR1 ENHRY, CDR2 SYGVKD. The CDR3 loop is CATRGTSGKINTGELFF. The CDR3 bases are TGTGCCACAAGGGGGACTAGCGGGAAAATTAACACCGGGGAGCTGTTTTTT.

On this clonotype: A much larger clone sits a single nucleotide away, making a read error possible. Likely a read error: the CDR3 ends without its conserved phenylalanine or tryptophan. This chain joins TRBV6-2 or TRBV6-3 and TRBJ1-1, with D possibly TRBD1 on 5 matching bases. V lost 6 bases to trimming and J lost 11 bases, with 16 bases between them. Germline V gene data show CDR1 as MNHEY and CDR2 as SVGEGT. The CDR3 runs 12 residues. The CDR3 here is CASRLGLEAAFL. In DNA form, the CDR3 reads TGTGCCAGCAGGCTGGGACTTGAGGCGGCTTTCCTT.